Included here is one T cell receptor (beta chain) sequence, with context. Its antigen is currently unknown. The protocol was immunoSEQ multiplex PCR, while the TCRdb copy is restricted to in-frame clones and leaves out a portion. The sample carries more than 95,000 clones, 80% to 90% recorded once. The germline CDR1 and CDR2 sequences are MNHEY and SVGAGI. The CDR3 runs to 14 residues. Trimming removed 4 bases from V and 1 base from J, with 10 bases in between. These data belong to a study of T cell responses to AZD1222 COVID-19 vaccine. Study details: Second-dose recipients at about 4 or about 12 weeks were treated as one pooled group. Study observations and caveats: Donors in the cohort were predominantly white British and more often female, and clonal diversity was possibly underestimated.

This TCR was recovered from an adult in good health. This chain links TRBV6-5 with TRBJ2-5; D uncertain. The specimen was peripheral blood, collected on day 0 of AZD1222 vaccination. For the CDR3, the DNA is TGTGCCAGCAGTTTCACGGGCAGCCAAGAGACCCAGTACTTC. Its protein is CASSFTGSQETQYF.